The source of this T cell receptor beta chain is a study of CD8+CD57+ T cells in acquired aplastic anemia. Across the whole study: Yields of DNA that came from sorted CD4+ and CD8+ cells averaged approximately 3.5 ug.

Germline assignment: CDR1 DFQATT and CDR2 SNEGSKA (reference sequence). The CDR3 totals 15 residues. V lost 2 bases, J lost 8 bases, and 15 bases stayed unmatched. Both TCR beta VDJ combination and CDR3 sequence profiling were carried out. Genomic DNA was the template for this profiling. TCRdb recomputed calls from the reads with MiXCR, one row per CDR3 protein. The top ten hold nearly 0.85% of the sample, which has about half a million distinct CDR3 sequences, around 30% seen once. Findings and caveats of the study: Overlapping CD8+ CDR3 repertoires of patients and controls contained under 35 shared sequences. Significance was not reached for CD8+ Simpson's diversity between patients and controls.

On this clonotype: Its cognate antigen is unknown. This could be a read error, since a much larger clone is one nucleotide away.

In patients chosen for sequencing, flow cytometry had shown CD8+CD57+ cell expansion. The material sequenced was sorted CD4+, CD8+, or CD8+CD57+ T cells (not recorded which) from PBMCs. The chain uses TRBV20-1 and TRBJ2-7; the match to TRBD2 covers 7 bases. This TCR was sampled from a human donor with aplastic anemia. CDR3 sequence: CSARLRGLPVSQQYF. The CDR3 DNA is TGCAGTGCTAGACTCCGGGGACTACCTGTCAGTCAGCAGTACTTC.